The TCR beta chain described here comes from a study of blood T cell repertoires in COVID-19. Across the study: Samples came from the United States, Italy and Spain, spanning acute and convalescent COVID-19.

In the original analysis: Amplification of reference gene primers provided the estimated nucleated cell counts. Sequencing was performed with immunoSEQ multiplex PCR; in TCRdb, only in-frame clones are kept and a portion is missing. V, J and clone size are taken as reported in that table, and D and trimming were inferred from the DNA itself. Among about 250,000 clones, about 88% were seen once, and the ten largest hold more than 6.5%. The age range of participants was 18 to 89 years, with residence in about two dozen US areas. The study assigned cohorts using participant-reported clinical history. This receptor was taken from a woman in her forties or fifties who had been exposed to COVID-19. Sequencing input: PBMCs or T cells enriched from blood (not recorded which).

CDR3 in DNA: TGTGCCAGCAGCACGGTGGTGCCTCCGGAGACCCAGTACTTC. Protein: CASSTVVPPETQYF. This chain links TRBV3-1 (or the pseudogene TRBV3-2) with TRBJ2-5; D unresolved. The germline V and J ends were trimmed by 5 bases and 5 bases, with 15 bases remaining between them. Germline V gives CDR1 LGHDT, CDR2 YNNKEL (reference sequence). The CDR3 has 14 residues.